The T cell receptor (beta chain) under discussion was sequenced for a study of vaccination and CD4 T cells after COVID-19 (dated by TCRdb to between 2022 and 2023). Study-level background: Convalescent patients had a positive SARS-CoV-2 result on nasal swab PCR, and of these patients, some ten had mild disease and one had severe disease. In 10 COVID-19 convalescent patients and a few infection-naive healthy vaccine recipients, the spike-specific CD4+ TCR repertoire before mRNA vaccination was compared with the repertoire after mRNA vaccination. Post-COVID blood samples were collected from convalescent patients a median of around 100 days after diagnosis, with a range of roughly 35 to 161 days. Participants received two doses of either the Pfizer-BioNTech BNT162b2 vaccine (n=8) or the Moderna mRNA-1273 vaccine (n=2). In the convalescent cohort there were six males and four females, among whom were two Hispanic individuals, seven Caucasians, two Asians and one multiracial person. For a few convalescent patients, samples were collected at an early post-vaccination timepoint (day 14) as well as at a late post-vaccination timepoint (days 161 to 241). Post-vaccine blood samples were collected a median of about 66 days after the second vaccine dose, ranging from roughly 13 to 241 days.

Library prep was done by PCR. Sequencing relied on an Illumina iSeq 100. For the original study's pipeline: Non-productive sequences were removed, and CDR3s not starting with C, not ending with F or W, or shorter than 7 amino acids were discarded. Levenshtein distances (stringdist) and unrooted phylogenetic trees (ape) in R version 3.6.1 were used to assess CDR3 homology. Using fastp trimming at Q25 and MiXCR clonotype assembly, TCRdb reanalyzed the public sequencing data and kept in-frame beta chains. All rows with the same CDR3 protein become a single entry with the most common DNA and genes. These V and J calls are TCRdb output, not the study's own analysis. The sample records 26,000 or so distinct CDR3 sequences, about half of which are singletons. The biggest ten clones account for about 5% of the sample. Broader findings and caveats from the paper: The number of convalescent patients in the study was relatively small, and the study did not examine early timepoints following natural infection. An increase in the median number of SARS-CoV-2-reactive clonotypes from 20 to 25 after infection to roughly 36 after vaccination was observed, but the change was not found to be significant. Nearly all vaccine-specific clones in convalescent patients (304 of 307) were mono-reactive for SARS-CoV-2 spike rather than cross-reactive with common cold coronaviruses. Among convalescent patients, a median roughly 90% of the SARS-CoV-2-reactive clones seen after vaccination appeared only after vaccination, which suggests priming specific to the vaccine.

Sample time point, as interpreted from the label and publication: late sampling 161 to 241 days after vaccination in a few convalescent patients. The convalescent patients' positive SARS-CoV-2 PCR tests fell between March and December 2020, which was before the Alpha, Beta and Delta variants emerged in the United States. Ficoll-Paque Plus gradient centrifugation was used to isolate PBMCs from whole blood, and the isolated PBMCs were then either used fresh or cryopreserved at -140C. From a lookup of the germline V gene, CDR1 and CDR2 are SQVTM and ANQGSEA. Measured from the cysteine to the phenylalanine, the CDR3 is 13 residues long. Of the read, only the CDR3 DNA is kept; its 39 bases are in frame from base 1. V was cut back by 4 bases and J by 8 bases, leaving a gap of 17 bases between them. As regards this clonotype: Its target antigen remains unknown. Nothing much larger sits one base from this clone, and base qualities are not available.

This TCR came from a human donor who had recovered from COVID-19. Sequenced here: CD4+ T cells from blood, sampled about 7 months after SARS-CoV-2 vaccination. The V and J segments used are TRBV29-1 and TRBJ1-2; TRBD1 could be the D gene, as 6 bases match. The CDR3 sequence is CSVVISGAEGYTF. Here is the DNA: TGCAGCGTTGTAATTTCAGGGGCCGAGGGCTACACCTTC.